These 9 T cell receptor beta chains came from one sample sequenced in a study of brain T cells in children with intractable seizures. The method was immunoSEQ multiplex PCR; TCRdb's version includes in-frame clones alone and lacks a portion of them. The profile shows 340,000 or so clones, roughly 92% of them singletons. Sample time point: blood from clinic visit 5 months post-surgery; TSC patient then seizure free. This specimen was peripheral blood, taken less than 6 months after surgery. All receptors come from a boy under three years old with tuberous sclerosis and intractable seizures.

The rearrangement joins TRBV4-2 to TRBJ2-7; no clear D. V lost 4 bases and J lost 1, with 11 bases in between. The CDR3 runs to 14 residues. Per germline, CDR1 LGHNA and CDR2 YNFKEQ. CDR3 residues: CASSPRTASYEQYF. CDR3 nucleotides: TGTGCCAGCAGCCCTCGCACGGCTTCCTACGAGCAGTACTTC.

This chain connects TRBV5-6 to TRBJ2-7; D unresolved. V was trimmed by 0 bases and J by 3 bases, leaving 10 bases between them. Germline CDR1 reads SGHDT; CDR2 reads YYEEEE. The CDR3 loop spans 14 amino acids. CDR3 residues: CASSLGSPLYEQYF. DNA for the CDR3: TGTGCCAGCAGCTTGGGGAGTCCTCTCTACGAGCAGTACTTC.

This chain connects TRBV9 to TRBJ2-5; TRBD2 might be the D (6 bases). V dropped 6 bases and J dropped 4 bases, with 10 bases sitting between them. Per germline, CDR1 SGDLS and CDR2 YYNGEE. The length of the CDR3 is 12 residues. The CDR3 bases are TGTGCCAGCAACAGCGGGCGAGAGACCCAGTACTTC. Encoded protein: CASNSGRETQYF.

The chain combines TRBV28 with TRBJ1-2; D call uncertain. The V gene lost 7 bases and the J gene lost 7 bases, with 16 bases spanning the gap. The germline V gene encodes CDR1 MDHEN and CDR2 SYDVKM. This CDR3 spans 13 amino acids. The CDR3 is CASTNPKYSGYTF. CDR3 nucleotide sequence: TGTGCCAGCACAAACCCCAAGTATAGTGGCTACACCTTC.

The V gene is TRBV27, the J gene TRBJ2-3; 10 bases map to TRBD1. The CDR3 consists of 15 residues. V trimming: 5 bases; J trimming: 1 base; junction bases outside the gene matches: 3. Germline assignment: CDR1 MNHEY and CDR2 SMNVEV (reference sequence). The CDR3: CASSIGTGGTDTQYF. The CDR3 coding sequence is TGTGCCAGCAGTATCGGGACAGGGGGCACAGATACGCAGTATTTT.

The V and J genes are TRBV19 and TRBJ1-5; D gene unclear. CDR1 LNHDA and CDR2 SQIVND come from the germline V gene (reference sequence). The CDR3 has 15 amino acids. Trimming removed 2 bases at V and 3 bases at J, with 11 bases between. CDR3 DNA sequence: TGTGCCAGTAGTATAAAGGGAACTAACAATCAGCCCCAGCATTTT. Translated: CASSIKGTNNQPQHF.

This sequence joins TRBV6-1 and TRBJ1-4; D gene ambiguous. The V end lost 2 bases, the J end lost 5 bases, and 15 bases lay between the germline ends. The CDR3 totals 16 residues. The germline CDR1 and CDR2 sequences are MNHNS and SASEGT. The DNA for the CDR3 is TGTGCCAGCAGTGAACCCACCCGGGCCTTAAATGAAAAACTGTTTTTT. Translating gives CASSEPTRALNEKLFF.

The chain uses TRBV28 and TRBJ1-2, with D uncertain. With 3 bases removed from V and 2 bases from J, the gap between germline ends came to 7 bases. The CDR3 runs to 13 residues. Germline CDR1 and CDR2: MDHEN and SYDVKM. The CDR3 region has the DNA TGTGCCAGCAGTTTGGTGGGGAACTATGGCTACACCTTC. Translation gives CASSLVGNYGYTF.

The CDR3 loop reads CASSLGWNPYGYTF. CDR3 coding DNA: TGTGCCAGCAGCCTGGGGTGGAATCCCTATGGCTACACCTTC. The V and J genes are TRBV5-6 and TRBJ1-2; D gene uncertain. This CDR3 contains 14 residues. In germline, CDR1 is SGHDT, CDR2 YYEEEE. V lost 4 bases and J 4 bases, leaving 14 bases between the germline ends.